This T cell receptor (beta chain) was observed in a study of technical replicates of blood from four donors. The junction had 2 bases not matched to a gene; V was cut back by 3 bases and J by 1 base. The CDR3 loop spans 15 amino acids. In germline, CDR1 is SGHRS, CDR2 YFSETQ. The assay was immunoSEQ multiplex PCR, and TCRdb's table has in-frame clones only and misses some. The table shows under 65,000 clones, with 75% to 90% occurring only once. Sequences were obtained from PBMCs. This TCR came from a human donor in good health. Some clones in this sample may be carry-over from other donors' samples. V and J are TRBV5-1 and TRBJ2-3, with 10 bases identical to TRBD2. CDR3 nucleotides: TGCGCCAGCAGCTCCGGACTAGCGGGCACAGATACGCAGTATTTT. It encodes CASSSGLAGTDTQYF.